The 22 T cell receptor beta chains reported below all come from one sample, sequenced in a study of glioma-infiltrating T cells after dendritic cell vaccination. Sequenced by immunoSEQ multiplex PCR; TCRdb stores in-frame clones only, minus some. The data contain about 67,000 clones, under 90% of them singletons. The sequences come from blood, collected before dendritic cell vaccination. Every receptor here comes from a human donor with glioblastoma.

The chain combines TRBV11-1 with TRBJ1-6, with unresolved D. Germline lookup yields CDR1 SGHAT and CDR2 FQDESV (reference sequence). There are 15 residues in the CDR3. Trimming left V 6 bases short and J 4 bases short, with 13 bases between. CDR3 nucleotide sequence: TGTGCCAGCAGTTACGACACGTCTTATAATTCACCCCTCCACTTT. Translated: CASSYDTSYNSPLHF.

This rearrangement joins TRBV7-9 to TRBJ1-4; no definite D call. The germline V and J ends were trimmed by 5 bases and 5 bases, with 12 bases remaining between them. This CDR3 is built from 14 residues. Germline CDR1 SEHNR, CDR2 FQNEAQ (reference sequence). The chain's CDR3 is CASSPGGRNEKLFF. CDR3 sequence (DNA): TGTGCCAGCAGCCCCGGAGGCAGAAATGAAAAACTGTTTTTT.

The CDR3 reads CASKIMTGIDGGYTF. The CDR3 region has the DNA TGTGCCAGTAAAATCATGACAGGGATCGATGGAGGCTACACCTTC. This chain joins TRBV19 and TRBJ1-2; 7 bases agree with TRBD1. Germline trimming cut 7 bases from V and 8 bases from J; bases unmatched to any gene: 16. CDR3 length: 15 amino acids. In germline, CDR1 is LNHDA, CDR2 SQIVND (reference sequence).

This chain's CDR3 is CASGKQGAHTEAFF. Here the CDR3 DNA reads TGTGCCAGCGGAAAACAGGGGGCACACACTGAAGCTTTCTTT. The chain is built from TRBV27 and TRBJ1-1; 9 bases map to TRBD1. Looked up from germline, CDR1 is MNHEY and CDR2 is SMNVEV (reference sequence). The CDR3 covers 14 residues. The V gene end was trimmed by 8 bases and the J gene end by 3 bases; junction bases not matched to a gene: 7.

The rearrangement uses TRBV7-2 and TRBJ2-7, with D maybe TRBD2 (6 bases). V lost 5 bases and J 3 bases, leaving 14 bases between the germline ends. The germline CDR1 and CDR2 sequences are SGHTA and FQGNSA. The CDR3 sequence is 14 residues long. For the CDR3, the DNA is TGTGCCAGCAGCGAGAGGAGGGGCGACTACGAGCAGTACTTC. Its translation is CASSERRGDYEQYF.

The V gene is TRBV4-1, the J gene TRBJ2-7; tentative D call: TRBD2 (5 bases). This CDR3 comprises 14 residues. Germline V gives CDR1 MGHRA, CDR2 YSYEKL. Trimming stripped 0 bases from V and 1 base from J, with 7 bases between. CDR3 nucleotides: TGCGCCAGCAGCCAAGATCGGGGTTCCTACGAGCAGTACTTC. Its translation: CASSQDRGSYEQYF.

V is TRBV5-1 and J is TRBJ1-1; 8 bases are shared with TRBD1. This CDR3 has 17 residues. The V and J ends lost 7 bases and 4 bases, in that order; junction bases with no gene match: 18. Per germline, CDR1 SGHRS and CDR2 YFSETQ. CDR3 DNA sequence: TGCGCCAGCGTCCCGGACAGGGTGGAAGAGGGAGGCACTGAAGCTTTCTTT. Protein product: CASVPDRVEEGGTEAFF. Supplemented by reference TRBV5-1 and TRBJ1-1, the full variable domain reads KAGVTQTPRYLIKTRGQQVTLSCSPISGHRSVSWYQQTPGQGLQFLFEYFSETQRNKGNFPGRFSGRQFSNSRSEMNVSTLELGDSALYLCASVPDRVEEGGTEAFFGQGTRLTVV.

The chain has TRBV5-1 and TRBJ2-2, with a weak D call TRBD2 (5 bases). CDR3 length: 14 residues. Trimming pared 1 base from V and 7 bases from J, leaving 11 bases between. Germline V lookup: CDR1 SGHRS, CDR2 YFSETQ. The CDR3 nucleotides read TGCGCCAGCAGCTTGAAGAGGGTTCACGGGGAGCTGTTTTTT. It translates to CASSLKRVHGELFF.

This clone was counted only a few times. The chain uses TRBV6-5 and TRBJ1-3; D possibly corresponds to TRBD1 (5 bases). CDR3 length: 14 residues. The V gene's germline CDR1 is MNHEY and CDR2 SVGAGI. Trimming pared 6 bases from V and 4 bases from J, leaving 13 bases between. The CDR3 DNA is TGTGCCAGCAGGTCCACAGGACGAGGAAACACCATATATTTT. Translation: CASRSTGRGNTIYF.

There are a few counts of this clone. This rearrangement joins TRBV6-1 to TRBJ1-1; no clear D gene. Germline V gene sequence: CDR1 MNHNS, CDR2 SASEGT. The CDR3 has 12 amino acids. With 7 bases removed from V and 6 bases from J, the gap between germline ends came to 12 bases. The CDR3 reads CASTIRGSEAFF. The DNA of the CDR3 is TGTGCCAGCACGATCCGAGGATCTGAAGCTTTCTTT.

The chain joins TRBV5-1 to TRBJ2-5, with 11 positions matching TRBD1. The CDR3 runs to 16 residues. Germline-derived CDR1 and CDR2 are SGHRS and YFSETQ. With V trimmed by 3 bases and J by 4 bases, 8 bases remained unmatched. This CDR3 is CASSSSPGQGGETQYF. CDR3 coding DNA: TGCGCCAGCAGCTCGAGCCCGGGACAGGGGGGAGAGACCCAGTACTTC.

V is TRBV7-8 and J is TRBJ1-4, with 7 bases that match TRBD1. Germline loops: CDR1 SGHVS, CDR2 FQNEAQ. CDR3 length: 14 residues. Unmatched junction bases numbered 4, after V lost 5 bases and J lost 4 bases. The CDR3 sequence is CASSRTGVNEKLFF. For the CDR3, the DNA is TGTGCCAGCAGCCGGACAGGTGTTAATGAAAAACTGTTTTTT.

V usage is TRBV5-8 and J usage is TRBJ1-1, with D possibly being TRBD1 (6 bases). Germline loops: CDR1 SGHTS, CDR2 YDEGEE. The length of the CDR3 is 14 residues. The V and J ends lost 9 bases and 1 base respectively, with 16 bases between them. CDR3 in DNA: TGTGCCACCTCCCGGGACATTCGGAACACTGAAGCTTTCTTT. As protein: CATSRDIRNTEAFF.

This chain joins TRBV19 and TRBJ2-7; 14 bases agree with TRBD2. Trimming took 5 bases from V and 4 from J; bases not matched to a gene: 4. The CDR3 totals 15 residues. Germline CDR1 is LNHDA and CDR2 is SQIVND (reference sequence). This chain's CDR3 is CASSPTSGGAYEQYF. CDR3 nucleotide sequence: TGTGCCAGTAGTCCGACTAGCGGGGGGGCTTACGAGCAGTACTTC.

V usage is TRBV5-1 and J usage is TRBJ2-5, with a tentative D call TRBD2 (6 bases). This CDR3 is built from 15 residues. Germline V CDR1 and CDR2: SGHRS, YFSETQ. V lost 0 bases and J lost 4, with 13 bases in between. CDR3 bases: TGCGCCAGCAGCTTGGGGACTAATGGGGGAGAGACCCAGTACTTC. This codes for CASSLGTNGGETQYF.

This sequence joins TRBV4-3 and TRBJ2-1; D not certain. V lost 1 base and J lost 2, with 6 bases in between. The CDR3 has 14 residues. Germline V lookup: CDR1 LGHNA, CDR2 YSLEER. Here the CDR3 reads CASSQAGAYNEQFF. The DNA for the CDR3 is TGCGCCAGCAGCCAAGCAGGCGCCTACAATGAGCAGTTCTTC.

The CDR3 loop is CASAGTGVFNEQFF. CDR3 DNA sequence: TGCGCCAGTGCCGGGACAGGGGTATTCAATGAGCAGTTCTTC. The chain joins TRBV5-1 to TRBJ2-1, with 10 positions matching TRBD1. This CDR3 comprises 14 residues. Germline CDR1 SGHRS, CDR2 YFSETQ. The J segment lost 6 bases and the V segment lost 8 bases, leaving 8 bases of the junction unmatched.

The chain couples TRBV9 to TRBJ2-3; D unresolved. Germline assignment: CDR1 SGDLS and CDR2 YYNGEE. V dropped 1 base and J dropped 4 bases, with 7 bases sitting between them. This CDR3 region has 13 residues. CDR3 sequence (DNA): TGTGCCAGCAGCGTATTGAGTGCAGATACGCAGTATTTT. Translating gives CASSVLSADTQYF.

The rearrangement joins TRBV11-2 to TRBJ2-2; 8 nucleotides match TRBD2. Unmatched junction bases numbered 4, after V lost 3 bases and J lost 7 bases. This CDR3 has 14 residues. Germline values: CDR1 SGHAT, CDR2 FQNNGV. Written as DNA, the CDR3 is TGTGCCAGCAGCTTCCGGGGGGGAATCGGGGAGCTGTTTTTT. Its protein is CASSFRGGIGELFF.

V usage is TRBV4-2 and J usage is TRBJ1-2, with D uncertain. The CDR3 contains 13 residues. V dropped 5 bases and J dropped 2 bases, with 9 bases sitting between them. Germline V gene lookup returns CDR1 LGHNA and CDR2 YNFKEQ. CDR3 sequence (DNA): TGTGCCAGCAGCGAGAGAGCAAACTATGGCTACACCTTC. Its translation is CASSERANYGYTF.

The chain employs TRBV9 and TRBJ1-4; D is possibly TRBD1 (5 bases). Germline V gene sequence: CDR1 SGDLS, CDR2 YYNGEE. The V gene lost 4 bases and the J gene lost 4 bases, with 14 bases spanning the gap. CDR3 size: 15 residues. As DNA, the CDR3 is TGTGCCAGCAGCCTCGCAGGGCTAAATAATGAAAAACTGTTTTTT. It yields the protein CASSLAGLNNEKLFF.

This clone was seen a few times. The V and J genes are TRBV6-6 and TRBJ1-2; 11 bases line up with TRBD1. With 0 bases clipped from V and 4 bases from J, the junction kept 4 bases outside the gene matches. The germline V gene encodes CDR1 MNHNY and CDR2 SVGAGI (reference sequence). The CDR3 runs 16 residues. The CDR3 sequence: CASSYSDRGRIYGYTF. The CDR3 DNA reads as TGTGCCAGCAGTTACTCGGACAGGGGGCGGATCTATGGCTACACCTTC.